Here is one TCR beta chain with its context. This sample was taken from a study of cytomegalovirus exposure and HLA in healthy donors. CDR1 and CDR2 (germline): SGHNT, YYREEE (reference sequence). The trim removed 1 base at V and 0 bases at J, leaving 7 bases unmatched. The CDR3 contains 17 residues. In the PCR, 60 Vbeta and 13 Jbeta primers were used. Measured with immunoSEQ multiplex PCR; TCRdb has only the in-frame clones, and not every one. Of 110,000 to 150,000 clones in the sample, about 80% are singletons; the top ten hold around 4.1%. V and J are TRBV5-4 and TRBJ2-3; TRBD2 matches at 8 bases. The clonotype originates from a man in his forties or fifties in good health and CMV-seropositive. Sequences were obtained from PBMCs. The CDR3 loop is CASSLFSGGLSTDTQYF. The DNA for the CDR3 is TGTGCCAGCAGCTTGTTTTCGGGAGGGCTTAGCACAGATACGCAGTATTTT.